This T cell receptor beta chain was obtained from a study of blood T cell repertoires in COVID-19 (dated by TCRdb to 2020 to 2022). With regard to the full study: Collaborator samples came from the United States, Italy and Spain and covered acute and convalescent phases of COVID-19. The prospective study material was composed of cDNA or gDNA derived from T cells, B-cell-depleted T cells, or PBMCs. Subjects who had been exposed to COVID-19, were actively infected with it, or had recovered from it provided the deeply sampled blood TCRbeta repertoires that made up the dataset. The repertoires were made available in a free public database intended to serve as a resource for research on the immune response to SARS-CoV-2. The samples were drawn from two sources: the first 160 participants of the ongoing ImmuneRACE study, and 1,000 to 1,500 subjects contributed by 6 global collaborators. A de-identified subject ID, COVID-19 status, age in years and sex were almost always included in the sample metadata. HLA class I and class II types, where available, came from metadata supplied by the sample provider rather than from assay-based typing. Points the paper makes about the study in general: The quantity of clinical and demographic metadata differed by source and by participant and was supplied without curation.

This clone has a single count. Its antigen remains unidentified. Base qualities are missing; no much larger clone stands one base away. The collaborating institutions used their own protocols to collect whole blood in K2EDTA tubes. For TCRbeta analysis, collaborator samples were shipped as frozen whole blood, as isolated PBMCs, or as DNA extracted from either sample type. TCRbeta CDR3 regions were amplified from genomic DNA using the immunoSEQ Assay, a bias-controlled multiplex PCR. Processing in the source paper ran as follows. The number of nucleated cells in each sample was estimated by amplification of reference gene primers within the assay. To quantify the absolute abundance of each unique TCRbeta CDR3 rearrangement, sequence reads were collapsed and filtered. For each sample, productive Simpson clonality was calculated as the square root of Simpson's diversity index across productive rearrangements. Entries here come from immuneACCESS through TCRdb and include only in-frame sequences with V and J called. Some clones fail to appear in such tables; in the studies checked, an unresolved V gene covers under half of the shortfall, and the cause of the remainder is unknown. V, J and clone size are those of that table, while D and trimming were read from the DNA. The sample includes 130,000 to 150,000 clones, with approximately 80% observed a single time. 7.2% of the sample rests with the top ten.

The CDR3 starts with the cysteine, ends with the phenylalanine, and has 15 residues. The kept DNA is CDR3 alone, 45 bases in frame from the first base. From the germline V gene, CDR1 is SNHLY and CDR2 is FYNNEI. Trimming removed 0 bases from V and 4 bases from J, leaving 12 bases between the germline ends. The rearranged segments are TRBV2 and TRBJ1-2; perhaps TRBD1 is the D gene, with 5 bases matching. The receptor comes from a woman aged 50 to 60 in a cohort sampled during active or convalescent COVID-19. Material for sequencing was peripheral blood. The base sequence is TGTGCCAGCAGTGAAGCCCGACAGCGAGTCTATGGCTACACCTTC. It translates as CASSEARQRVYGYTF.